The next 28 T cell receptor beta chains were all read from a single sample in a study of control samples from healthy donors and cancer patients. Using immunoSEQ multiplex PCR, the repertoire was profiled, and TCRdb retains in-frame clones only, with some absent. The table shows about 79,000 clones, with roughly 93% occurring only once. Sequencing was carried out using PBMCs. All receptors derive from a middle-aged woman with lung cancer.

V gene TRBV2 combines with J gene TRBJ2-1; D possibly corresponds to TRBD2 (6 bases). The CDR3 loop spans 12 amino acids. Trimming stripped 4 bases from V and 12 bases from J, with 13 bases between. The V gene's germline CDR1 is SNHLY and CDR2 FYNNEI. The CDR3 nucleotides read TGTGCCAGCAGTGCGGAGGCGGGACGGCAGTTCTTC. Translating it yields CASSAEAGRQFF.

The chain combines TRBV27 with TRBJ1-5; 7 nucleotides agree with TRBD1. The germline V gene encodes CDR1 MNHEY and CDR2 SMNVEV (reference sequence). After removal of 6 bases from V and 3 bases from J, the junction contained 14 bases not matched to a gene. The CDR3 spans 17 residues. CDR3 bases: TGTGCCAGCAGCCGCGGCGCACAGGGGAGTGTCAATCAGCCCCAGCATTTT. Its translation: CASSRGAQGSVNQPQHF.

As DNA, the CDR3 is TGCAGCGTTCGGGCGAAATCCTACGAGCAGTACTTC. Its protein is CSVRAKSYEQYF. The J gene is TRBJ2-7, the V gene TRBV29-1; D remains ambiguous. The V gene lost 5 bases and the J gene lost 1 base, with 9 bases spanning the gap. From germline, CDR1 is SQVTM and CDR2 ANQGSEA. The CDR3 totals 12 residues.

The V gene is TRBV10-3, the J gene TRBJ2-2; 12 bases fit TRBD1. The CDR3 totals 16 residues. CDR1 and CDR2 from the germline V gene are ENHRY and SYGVKD. Trimming at V came to 4 bases and at J to 4 bases, leaving 4 bases not matched to a gene. This chain's CDR3 is CAISGGQGAGTGELFF. The CDR3 DNA sequence: TGTGCCATCAGTGGGGGACAGGGGGCAGGCACCGGGGAGCTGTTTTTT.

V gene TRBV7-2 combines with J gene TRBJ2-1; no definite D call. The CDR3 is 12 amino acids. Trimming pared 1 base from V and 9 bases from J, leaving 7 bases between. Germline CDR1 reads SGHTA; CDR2 reads FQGNSA. CDR3 sequence: CASSLEGGEQFF. CDR3 nucleotide sequence: TGTGCCAGCAGCTTAGAGGGCGGTGAGCAGTTCTTC.

The chain has TRBV10-3 and TRBJ1-1; the D is unclear. In germline, CDR1 is ENHRY, CDR2 SYGVKD. With 2 bases removed from V and 4 bases from J, the gap between germline ends came to 8 bases. The CDR3 covers 13 residues. The DNA of the CDR3 is TGTGCCATCAGTGAGGGGAGTGTCACTGAAGCTTTCTTT. It yields the protein CAISEGSVTEAFF.

The V gene is TRBV6-6, the J gene TRBJ2-7, with a tentative D call TRBD2 (5 bases). The CDR3 has 12 residues. Trimming left V 10 bases short and J 2 bases short, with 12 bases between. CDR1 and CDR2 from the germline V gene are MNHNY and SVGAGI (reference sequence). The CDR3 here is CATTPGTYEQYF. CDR3 nucleotides: TGTGCCACCACCCCCGGGACCTACGAGCAGTACTTC.

V usage is TRBV10-2 and J usage is TRBJ1-1; D is ambiguous. The germline V and J ends were trimmed by 6 bases and 6 bases, with 17 bases remaining between them. The CDR3 consists of 14 residues. The germline V gene encodes CDR1 WSHSY and CDR2 SAAADI. For the CDR3, the DNA is TGCGCCAGCAGAGAACCGGGCCTAGGGCCTGAAGCTTTCTTT. It encodes CASREPGLGPEAFF.

This rearrangement joins TRBV30 to TRBJ1-2; D uncertain. Germline CDR1 is GTSNPN and CDR2 is SVGIG (reference sequence). Deletions cut 4 bases from V and 5 bases from J, with 17 bases between. The CDR3 sequence is 14 residues long. The CDR3 spells CAWISPRSPYGYTF. The CDR3 DNA reads TGTGCCTGGATCAGCCCTAGGTCACCTTATGGCTACACCTTC.

The V and J genes are TRBV2 and TRBJ1-5; D is uncertain. Trimming cost V 2 bases and J 7 bases, with 15 bases left between them. Germline-derived CDR1 and CDR2 are SNHLY and FYNNEI. This CDR3 is 15 amino acids long. This CDR3 is CASSELRRESQPQHF. The CDR3 DNA reads as TGTGCCAGCAGTGAATTGAGGAGGGAATCCCAGCCCCAGCATTTT.

The chain joins TRBV14 to TRBJ2-5, with no clear D. The V gene lost 1 base and the J gene lost 0 bases, with 6 bases spanning the gap. Germline V gene lookup returns CDR1 SGHDN and CDR2 FVKESK. This CDR3 is 14 amino acids long. The CDR3 nucleotides are TGTGCCAGCAGCCAAGTAAGGTACCAAGAGACCCAGTACTTC. Amino acid sequence: CASSQVRYQETQYF.

The rearrangement links TRBV19 to TRBJ1-2; the D gene is possibly TRBD1 (5 bases). Germline loops: CDR1 LNHDA, CDR2 SQIVND (reference sequence). V lost 3 bases and J 4 bases, leaving 9 bases between the germline ends. The length of the CDR3 is 13 residues. CDR3 nucleotide sequence: TGTGCCAGTAGTATCCAAACAGGCTATGGCTACACCTTC. Encoded protein: CASSIQTGYGYTF.

The chain uses TRBV2 and TRBJ2-1; D is unresolved. The CDR3 runs to 12 residues. V was trimmed by 5 bases and J by 10 bases, leaving 12 bases between them. Germline CDR1 SNHLY, CDR2 FYNNEI. As DNA, the CDR3 is TGTGCCAGCAGTTCCCCCAGCCCCGAGCAGTTCTTC. It specifies CASSSPSPEQFF.

The chain carries TRBV5-5 and TRBJ2-7; D not certain. Trimming took 0 bases from V and 3 from J, leaving 7 bases between them. The CDR3 spans 13 residues. Looked up from germline, CDR1 is SGHKS and CDR2 is YYEKEE (reference sequence). This CDR3 is CASSLVPNYEQYF. CDR3 DNA: TGTGCCAGCAGCTTGGTGCCGAACTACGAGCAGTACTTC.

The chain combines TRBV14 with TRBJ2-2; D possibly matches TRBD1 or TRBD2 (6 bases each). The CDR3 consists of 18 residues. The V and J ends lost 5 bases and 5 bases respectively, with 24 bases between them. The germline CDR1 and CDR2 sequences are SGHDN and FVKESK. In DNA, the CDR3 is TGTGCCAGCAGCAATACGGGGACATTGGGGGGACTGACCGGGGAGCTGTTTTTT. This gives the protein CASSNTGTLGGLTGELFF.

As DNA, the CDR3 is TGTGCCAGTAGCATCCTCGGGACAGGGGCTTCACCCCTCCACTTT. The encoded protein is CASSILGTGASPLHF. J is TRBJ1-6 and V is TRBV19; 10 bases map to TRBD1. The trim removed 6 bases at V and 9 bases at J, leaving 8 bases unmatched. Per germline, CDR1 LNHDA and CDR2 SQIVND (reference sequence). The CDR3 has 15 amino acids.

The V gene is TRBV19, the J gene TRBJ1-2; D gene uncertain. There are 14 residues in the CDR3. The ends were cut back, 4 bases at V and 4 bases at J, with 13 bases in the middle. CDR1 is LNHDA and CDR2 is SQIVND in the germline V gene (reference sequence). DNA of the CDR3: TGTGCCAGTAGTACGCCGGGTAGCCTCTATGGCTACACCTTC. This translates into CASSTPGSLYGYTF.

The V gene is TRBV28, the J gene TRBJ2-2; 8 nucleotides align to TRBD1. Trimming took 6 bases from V and 1 from J; bases not matched to a gene: 1. The CDR3 consists of 14 residues. CDR1 is MDHEN and CDR2 is SYDVKM in the germline V gene. CDR3 nucleotides: TGTGCCAGCAGCGGACAGGGGAACACCGGGGAGCTGTTTTTT. Protein: CASSGQGNTGELFF.

This chain links TRBV5-1 with TRBJ2-7; a weak D match, TRBD2 (5 bases). The length of the CDR3 is 16 residues. V was shortened by 4 bases and J by 2 bases, with 19 bases between the two germline ends. Per germline, CDR1 SGHRS and CDR2 YFSETQ. CDR3 region: CASSLVVGRAAYEQYF. The DNA of the CDR3 is TGCGCCAGCAGCCTGGTGGTAGGGCGGGCTGCCTACGAGCAGTACTTC.

This clone was observed once. The V call is TRBV11-3, the J call TRBJ1-1, with 7 nucleotides matching TRBD1. The germline V gene has CDR1 SGHNT and CDR2 YENEEA. Unmatched junction bases numbered 10, after V lost 5 bases and J lost 4 bases. This CDR3 region has 15 residues. Here the CDR3 reads CASSPGQIGPTEAFF. The DNA of the CDR3 is TGTGCCAGCAGCCCGGGACAGATCGGTCCCACTGAAGCTTTCTTT.

V gene TRBV6-2 or TRBV6-3 combines with J gene TRBJ1-1, with D unclear. Deletions cut 3 bases from V and 8 bases from J, with 7 bases between. CDR1 and CDR2 (germline): MNHEY, SVGEGT. The CDR3 has 11 amino acids. The CDR3 nucleotides are TGTGCCAGCAGTTATAAACTAGAAGCTTTCTTT. Translation gives CASSYKLEAFF.

The V and J genes are TRBV2 and TRBJ2-5; 7 bases line up with TRBD1. Germline loops: CDR1 SNHLY, CDR2 FYNNEI. J was trimmed by 1 base and V by 6 bases; bases with no gene match: 11. The CDR3 has 16 amino acids. The CDR3 reads CASRTIPGGTQETQYF. The CDR3, as DNA: TGTGCCAGCAGGACAATTCCAGGGGGAACCCAAGAGACCCAGTACTTC.

V usage is TRBV6-5 and J usage is TRBJ2-1, with 8 bases matching TRBD1. The CDR3 consists of 15 residues. V was pared by 6 bases and J by 1 base, with 5 bases of the junction left unmatched. The germline V gene encodes CDR1 MNHEY and CDR2 SVGAGI. The CDR3 sequence: CASSSGTGSYNEQFF. CDR3 nucleotide sequence: TGTGCCAGCAGCTCCGGGACAGGTTCCTACAATGAGCAGTTCTTC.

The chain combines TRBV5-6 with TRBJ1-4, with D tentatively TRBD1 (6 bases). Trimming removed 2 bases at V and 5 bases at J, with 10 bases between. The CDR3 covers 14 residues. Germline-derived CDR1 and CDR2 are SGHDT and YYEEEE. The CDR3 nucleotides are TGTGCCAGCAGCTTATTAAGGGGGAATGAAAAACTGTTTTTT. Its translation is CASSLLRGNEKLFF.

The J gene is TRBJ2-7, the V gene TRBV7-9; TRBD1 matches at 10 bases. Unmatched junction bases numbered 10, after V lost 6 bases and J lost 5 bases. Germline lookup yields CDR1 SEHNR and CDR2 FQNEAQ (reference sequence). The CDR3 spans 15 residues. The DNA of the CDR3 is TGTGCCAGCAGGCTTAGTAGGGACAGGGGAAACGAGCAGTACTTC. It translates to CASRLSRDRGNEQYF.

The chain recombines TRBV9 with TRBJ2-1, with D tentatively TRBD1 (5 bases). CDR3 length equals 14 residues. Germline values: CDR1 SGDLS, CDR2 YYNGEE. Trimming shortened V by 0 bases and J by 4 bases, and 8 bases separated the two germline ends. The CDR3 region has the DNA TGTGCCAGCAGCGTAGAGGACATATACAATGAGCAGTTCTTC. It encodes CASSVEDIYNEQFF.

The chain joins TRBV23-1 to TRBJ2-3; D perhaps matches TRBD1 (6 bases). TRBV23-1 is assigned to the ORF class and has an uncertain function. V lost 2 bases to trimming and J lost 3 bases, with 12 bases between them. This CDR3 contains 15 residues. The CDR3 is CASSQQGCMTDTQYF. DNA for the CDR3: TGCGCCAGCAGTCAACAGGGGTGTATGACAGATACGCAGTATTTT.

CDR3 protein: CASSLRGGYGYTF. CDR3 in DNA: TGTGCCAGCAGTTTAAGGGGGGGCTATGGCTACACCTTC. The rearrangement uses TRBV27 and TRBJ1-2; perhaps TRBD1 as D (6 bases). Germline V gene sequence: CDR1 MNHEY, CDR2 SMNVEV (reference sequence). The CDR3 sequence is 13 residues long. V lost 2 bases and J lost 4, with 8 bases in between.